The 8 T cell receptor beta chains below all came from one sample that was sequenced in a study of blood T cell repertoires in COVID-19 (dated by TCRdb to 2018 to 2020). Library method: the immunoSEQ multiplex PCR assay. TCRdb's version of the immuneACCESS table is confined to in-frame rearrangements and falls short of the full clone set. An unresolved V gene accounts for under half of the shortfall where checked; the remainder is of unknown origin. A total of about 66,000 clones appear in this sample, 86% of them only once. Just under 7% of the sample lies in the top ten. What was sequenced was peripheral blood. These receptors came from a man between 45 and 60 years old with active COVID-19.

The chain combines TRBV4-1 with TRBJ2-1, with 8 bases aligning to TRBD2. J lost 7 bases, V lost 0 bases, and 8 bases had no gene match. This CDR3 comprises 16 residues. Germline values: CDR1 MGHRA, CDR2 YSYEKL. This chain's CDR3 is CASSQDEGTRLNEQFF. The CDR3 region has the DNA TGCGCCAGCAGCCAAGATGAAGGGACTAGATTAAATGAGCAGTTCTTC.

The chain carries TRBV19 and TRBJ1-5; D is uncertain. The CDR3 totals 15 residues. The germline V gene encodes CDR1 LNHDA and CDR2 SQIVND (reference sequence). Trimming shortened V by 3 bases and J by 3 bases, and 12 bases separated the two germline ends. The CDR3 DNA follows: TGTGCCAGTAGTATCCCCCCAGGAAACAATCAGCCCCAGCATTTT. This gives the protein CASSIPPGNNQPQHF.

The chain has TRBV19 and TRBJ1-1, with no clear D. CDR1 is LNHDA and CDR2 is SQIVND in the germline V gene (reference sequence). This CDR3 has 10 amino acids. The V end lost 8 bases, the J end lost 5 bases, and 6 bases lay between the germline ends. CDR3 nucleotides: TGTGCCAGTGGCGGAACTGAAGCTTTCTTT. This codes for CASGGTEAFF.

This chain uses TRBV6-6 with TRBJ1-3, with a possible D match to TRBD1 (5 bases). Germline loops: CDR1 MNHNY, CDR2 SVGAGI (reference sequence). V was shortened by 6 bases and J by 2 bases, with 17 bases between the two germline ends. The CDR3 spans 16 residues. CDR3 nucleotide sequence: TGTGCCAGCAGGATTAACTCGGGAGGGGCTGGAAACACCATATATTTT. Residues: CASRINSGGAGNTIYF.

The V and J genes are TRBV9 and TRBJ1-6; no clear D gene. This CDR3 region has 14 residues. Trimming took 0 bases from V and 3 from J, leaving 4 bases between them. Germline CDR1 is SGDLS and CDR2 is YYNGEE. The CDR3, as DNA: TGTGCCAGCAGCGTAGGCTACTATAATTCACCCCTCCACTTT. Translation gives CASSVGYYNSPLHF.

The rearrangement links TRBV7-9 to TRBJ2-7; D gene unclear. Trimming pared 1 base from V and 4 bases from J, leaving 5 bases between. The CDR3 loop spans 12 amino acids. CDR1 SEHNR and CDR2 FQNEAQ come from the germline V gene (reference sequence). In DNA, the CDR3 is TGTGCCAGCAGCTTAGTTAGTTACGAGCAGTACTTC. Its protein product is CASSLVSYEQYF.

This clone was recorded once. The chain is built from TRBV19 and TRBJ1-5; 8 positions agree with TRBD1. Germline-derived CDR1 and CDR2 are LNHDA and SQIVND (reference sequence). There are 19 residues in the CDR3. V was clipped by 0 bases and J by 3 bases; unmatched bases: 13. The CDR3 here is CASSIDLGRGRLDNQPQHF. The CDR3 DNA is TGTGCCAGTAGTATAGATCTAGGCAGGGGGCGCCTAGACAATCAGCCCCAGCATTTT.

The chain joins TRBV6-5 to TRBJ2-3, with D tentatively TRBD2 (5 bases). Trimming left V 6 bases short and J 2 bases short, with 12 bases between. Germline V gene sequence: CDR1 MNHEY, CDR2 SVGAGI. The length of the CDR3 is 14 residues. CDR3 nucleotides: TGTGCCAGCAGGGGAGAGGCCACCACAGATACGCAGTATTTT. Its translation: CASRGEATTDTQYF.